These 31 T cell receptor beta chains were sequenced from one sample in a study of blood T cell repertoires in COVID-19 (dated by TCRdb to 2018 to 2021). The library was produced with the immunoSEQ multiplex PCR assay. The table was pulled from immuneACCESS by TCRdb, which kept in-frame rearrangements only. Such tables lose some clones; where checked, under half of the loss comes from unresolved V genes, and the rest has no known cause. For this sample there are 100,000 to 150,000 clones; more than 80% appear just once. The ten most abundant clones make up 3.2% of the sample. Sequencing was performed on peripheral blood. Receptors were obtained from a woman older than 75 with COVID-19, enrolled during active disease.

The chain recombines TRBV10-3 with TRBJ1-2; 9 positions match TRBD1. The CDR3 spans 15 residues. V dropped 0 bases and J dropped 7; count of bases not matched to a gene: 6. Germline lookup yields CDR1 ENHRY and CDR2 SYGVKD. CDR3 coding DNA: TGTGCCATCAGTGAGTCTAGGACAGGGGTAGGTGGCTACACCTTC. Translating gives CAISESRTGVGGYTF.

The chain employs TRBV7-8 and TRBJ2-5; possibly TRBD2 for D (6 bases). The CDR3 is 15 residues long. Germline lookup yields CDR1 SGHVS and CDR2 FQNEAQ. Between the trimmed V and J ends, which lost 1 base and 4 bases, there was a span of 13 bases. The CDR3, as DNA: TGTGCCAGCAGCTTAGTCCTAGGGCGGGGAGAGACCCAGTACTTC. This sequence encodes CASSLVLGRGETQYF.

The chain combines TRBV5-1 with TRBJ2-3, with 9 nucleotides matching TRBD2. The V and J ends lost 0 bases and 4 bases, in that order; junction bases with no gene match: 12. The germline CDR1 and CDR2 sequences are SGHRS and YFSETQ. This CDR3 comprises 18 residues. This chain's CDR3 is CASSLVGSGSSNPDTQYF. CDR3 coding DNA: TGCGCCAGCAGCTTGGTAGGTAGCGGGAGCAGTAACCCAGATACGCAGTATTTT.

This clone appeared a few times. The V gene is TRBV5-6, the J gene TRBJ1-5, with 8 nucleotides matching TRBD1. The germline CDR1 and CDR2 sequences are SGHDT and YYEEEE. V trimming: 6 bases; J trimming: 2 bases; junction bases outside the gene matches: 10. CDR3 size: 16 residues. The CDR3 loop is CASTQRQGLGNQPQHF. CDR3 DNA: TGTGCCAGCACCCAAAGACAGGGGCTTGGCAATCAGCCCCAGCATTTT.

J is TRBJ1-2 and V is TRBV4-1; unclear D gene. CDR1 MGHRA and CDR2 YSYEKL come from the germline V gene. Trimming shortened V by 0 bases and J by 8 bases, and 13 bases separated the two germline ends. The CDR3 runs 14 residues. CDR3 amino acids: CASSQEWPIGGYTF. The CDR3 bases are TGCGCCAGCAGCCAAGAATGGCCCATCGGGGGCTACACCTTC.

The chain combines TRBV6-1 with TRBJ2-3; 10 bases line up with TRBD1. CDR1 is MNHNS and CDR2 is SASEGT in the germline V gene. The CDR3 totals 17 residues. V shed 4 bases and J 4 bases; nucleotides not matched to a gene: 11. The CDR3: CASSAPGQGTGADTQYF. Written as DNA, the CDR3 is TGTGCCAGCAGTGCCCCGGGACAGGGGACGGGGGCAGATACGCAGTATTTT.

This rearrangement joins TRBV11-1 to TRBJ2-1; D is possibly TRBD2 (6 bases). V lost 5 bases, J lost 6 bases, and 14 bases lay in between. The length of the CDR3 is 14 residues. From germline, CDR1 is SGHAT and CDR2 FQDESV (reference sequence). Here the CDR3 reads CASSPGRETNEQFF. The CDR3 DNA reads TGTGCCAGCAGCCCCGGCCGGGAGACCAATGAGCAGTTCTTC.

This clone appeared once. The rearrangement links TRBV28 to TRBJ1-1, with a weak D call TRBD1 (6 bases). Germline V CDR1 and CDR2: MDHEN, SYDVKM. The ends were cut back, 5 bases at V and 1 base at J, with 14 bases in the middle. The CDR3 spans 15 residues. CDR3 DNA sequence: TGTGCCAGCAGTCCCTCTGGACAGAGGAACACTGAAGCTTTCTTT. Its translation: CASSPSGQRNTEAFF.

This clone has a single count. The CDR3 region has the DNA TGTGCCAGCTCGCGGGACCGGGTGAACACTGAAGCTTTCTTT. Residues: CASSRDRVNTEAFF. The chain links TRBV18 to TRBJ1-1; perhaps TRBD1 as D (5 bases). CDR3 size: 14 residues. CDR1 and CDR2 (germline): KGHSH, LQKENI. Trimming took off 6 bases at V and 0 bases at J, with 11 bases between the two ends.

This clone was picked up a small number of times. This chain joins TRBV2 and TRBJ2-1; no definite D call. Trimming left V 6 bases short and J 7 bases short, with 7 bases between. Germline V gives CDR1 SNHLY, CDR2 FYNNEI. The CDR3 has 11 amino acids. The CDR3 coding sequence is TGTGCCAGCAGCACCCGGAATGAGCAGTTCTTC. Protein sequence: CASSTRNEQFF.

The chain uses TRBV21-1 and TRBJ2-7; the DNA was not compared with TRBD2, the D call given in the table. TRBV21-1 is assigned pseudogene status. The CDR3 is 14 residues long. CDR3 region: CASRPRDLPYEQYF. The CDR3 coding sequence is TGTGCCAGCAGACCCCGGGACTTACCCTACGAGCAGTACTTC.

The chain combines TRBV6-2 or TRBV6-3 with TRBJ1-1, with D possibly matching TRBD1 (6 bases). The CDR3 spans 15 residues. V shed 2 bases and J shed 5 bases, with 15 bases lying between them. From germline, CDR1 is MNHEY and CDR2 SVGEGT. The CDR3 nucleotides are TGTGCCAGCAGTTACGAGCCAGGGGTAGGGACTGAAGCTTTCTTT. Translating it yields CASSYEPGVGTEAFF.

The V call is TRBV7-2, the J call TRBJ1-1; 8 bases map to TRBD1. This CDR3 comprises 14 residues. J gave up 11 bases and V 2 bases, and 10 bases lay outside the gene matches. In germline, CDR1 is SGHTA, CDR2 FQGNSA. Here the CDR3 reads CASSLSAGGGYAFF. In DNA form, the CDR3 reads TGTGCCAGCAGCTTATCGGCAGGGGGCGGGTATGCTTTCTTT.

The chain links TRBV2 to TRBJ1-5; weak D call: TRBD1 (5 bases). The CDR3 sequence is 15 residues long. V gave up 6 bases and J gave up 1 base, with 13 bases separating them. Germline V CDR1 and CDR2: SNHLY, FYNNEI. CDR3 in DNA: TGTGCCAGCAGGAAGGGACGGGGGAGCAATCAGCCCCAGCATTTT. Translating gives CASRKGRGSNQPQHF.

The V and J genes are TRBV28 and TRBJ1-2; D is unclear. V was cut by 6 bases and J by 7 bases, with 6 bases left in between. The CDR3 is 10 residues long. Germline values: CDR1 MDHEN, CDR2 SYDVKM. This CDR3 reads CASSEVGYTF. CDR3 bases: TGTGCCAGCAGCGAGGTTGGCTACACCTTC.

This chain uses TRBV7-6 with TRBJ2-5; 7 bases line up with TRBD1. The CDR3 contains 15 residues. Looked up from germline, CDR1 is SGHVS and CDR2 is FNYEAQ. V shed 3 bases, J shed 1 base, and the junction held 5 bases outside the gene matches. This chain's CDR3 is CASSFKGQPQETQYF. The CDR3 bases are TGTGCCAGCAGCTTCAAGGGACAGCCCCAAGAGACCCAGTACTTC.

The chain has TRBV5-1 and TRBJ1-6, with 7 bases fitting TRBD1. From germline, CDR1 is SGHRS and CDR2 YFSETQ. The CDR3 is 16 amino acids. After removal of 1 base from V and 5 bases from J, the junction contained 6 bases not matched to a gene. The CDR3 DNA follows: TGCGCCAGCAGCTTGCAGTCGGGACAGAATAATTCACCCCTCCACTTT. Amino acid sequence: CASSLQSGQNNSPLHF.

The CDR3 spells CASSLVAGTGELFF. The CDR3 nucleotides are TGTGCCAGCAGCTTGGTAGCGGGGACCGGGGAGCTGTTTTTT. V usage is TRBV5-5 and J usage is TRBJ2-2; 8 positions agree with TRBD2. V was pared by 0 bases and J by 5 bases, with 0 bases of the junction left unmatched. Germline assignment: CDR1 SGHKS and CDR2 YYEKEE (reference sequence). The CDR3 has 14 amino acids.

This clone occurred once. V gene TRBV29-1 combines with J gene TRBJ2-7; D gene uncertain. V lost 2 bases and J 6 bases, leaving 8 bases between the germline ends. This CDR3 has 11 amino acids. CDR1 and CDR2 from the germline V gene are SQVTM and ANQGSEA. The CDR3 sequence: CSVESGAEQYF. The CDR3 DNA reads as TGCAGCGTTGAATCGGGTGCCGAGCAGTACTTC.

V is TRBV7-2 and J is TRBJ2-7; possibly TRBD1 for D (5 bases). This CDR3 is 14 amino acids long. Germline CDR1 and CDR2: SGHTA and FQGNSA. Between the trimmed V and J ends, which lost 1 base and 5 bases, there was a span of 12 bases. This CDR3 is CASSLGTRANEQYF. The CDR3 region has the DNA TGTGCCAGCAGCTTAGGCACCAGGGCGAACGAGCAGTACTTC.

This clone was observed a single time. This chain links TRBV6-5 with TRBJ1-3; tentative D call: TRBD1 (5 bases). Germline V gene sequence: CDR1 MNHEY, CDR2 SVGAGI. This CDR3 has 13 amino acids. Trimming removed 6 bases from V and 4 bases from J, with 10 bases in between. As DNA, the CDR3 is TGTGCCAGCAGCTCCCCAGGGGGAAACACCATATATTTT. Its protein is CASSSPGGNTIYF.

The genes are TRBV4-1 and TRBJ1-4; TRBD1 agrees at 7 bases. V was clipped by 4 bases and J by 4 bases; unmatched bases: 3. This CDR3 has 14 amino acids. Germline V gene data show CDR1 as MGHRA and CDR2 as YSYEKL. The CDR3 loop is CASSPGQFNEKLFF. DNA for the CDR3: TGCGCCAGCAGCCCGGGACAGTTTAATGAAAAACTGTTTTTT.

This clone was observed a handful of times. The CDR3 reads CASSLRTGETQYF. CDR3 bases: TGTGCCAGCAGCTTACGGACAGGAGAGACCCAGTACTTC. This chain connects TRBV11-3 to TRBJ2-5, with 7 bases aligning to TRBD1. The germline V gene encodes CDR1 SGHNT and CDR2 YENEEA. The J segment lost 4 bases and the V segment lost 2 bases, leaving 1 base of the junction unmatched. This CDR3 comprises 13 residues.

V and J are TRBV6-5 and TRBJ1-4; D unresolved. The CDR3 extends over 13 amino acids. CDR1 is MNHEY, CDR2 SVGAGI, per germline. Trimming removed 2 bases at V and 6 bases at J, with 7 bases between. The CDR3: CASSYKADEKLFF. CDR3 in DNA: TGTGCCAGCAGTTACAAGGCGGATGAAAAACTGTTTTTT.

This chain uses TRBV28 with TRBJ2-3; a weak D match, TRBD1 (5 bases). The CDR3 loop spans 14 amino acids. The germline CDR1 and CDR2 sequences are MDHEN and SYDVKM. The V end lost 6 bases, the J end lost 4 bases, and 14 bases lay between the germline ends. CDR3 nucleotides: TGTGCCAGCAGGGCGCAGGGTGTCTCAGATACGCAGTATTTT. Protein: CASRAQGVSDTQYF.

The chain recombines TRBV6-2 or TRBV6-3 with TRBJ2-2, with 9 bases fitting TRBD1. Trimming took 5 bases from V and 4 from J; bases not matched to a gene: 5. This CDR3 contains 15 residues. Germline assignment: CDR1 MNHEY and CDR2 SVGEGT. CDR3 sequence (DNA): TGTGCCAGCAGTCGGGGACAGGGTGGCACCGGGGAGCTGTTTTTT. It translates to CASSRGQGGTGELFF.

The chain couples TRBV5-4 to TRBJ2-5; D possibly corresponds to TRBD1 (5 bases). From germline, CDR1 is SGHNT and CDR2 YYREEE (reference sequence). The CDR3 extends over 14 amino acids. The V gene lost 10 bases and the J gene lost 1 base, with 17 bases spanning the gap. As DNA, the CDR3 is TGTGCCTTTAACCAGGGAAGCCGCCAAGAGACCCAGTACTTC. Translating it yields CAFNQGSRQETQYF.

V gene TRBV5-1 combines with J gene TRBJ2-5; D may be TRBD2 (5 bases). The CDR3 extends over 16 amino acids. V shed 0 bases and J shed 5 bases, with 17 bases lying between them. From germline, CDR1 is SGHRS and CDR2 YFSETQ. CDR3 in amino acids: CASSLGPLIRRETQYF. The CDR3 region has the DNA TGCGCCAGCAGCTTGGGACCACTGATTAGGAGGGAGACCCAGTACTTC. Combining the CDR3 with reference TRBV5-1 and TRBJ2-5 gives the whole variable domain KAGVTQTPRYLIKTRGQQVTLSCSPISGHRSVSWYQQTPGQGLQFLFEYFSETQRNKGNFPGRFSGRQFSNSRSEMNVSTLELGDSALYLCASSLGPLIRRETQYFGPGTRLLVL.

The J gene is TRBJ2-4, the V gene TRBV10-2; a possible D gene is TRBD1 (6 bases). The CDR3 runs to 14 residues. V lost 8 bases to trimming and J lost 8 bases, with 19 bases between them. CDR1 WSHSY and CDR2 SAAADI come from the germline V gene. The CDR3 DNA reads as TGCGCCAGCGCGACCCGGGACAACTCGTACATTCAGTACTTC. It is translated as CASATRDNSYIQYF.

The chain recombines TRBV6-5 with TRBJ2-7; TRBD1 aligns across 7 bases. The CDR3 length is 14 residues. Trimming took 7 bases from V and 1 from J; bases not matched to a gene: 7. Germline V CDR1 and CDR2: MNHEY, SVGAGI. CDR3 DNA: TGTGCCAGCAAGAACAGGGGATCTTCCTACGAGCAGTACTTC. Translated, it gives CASKNRGSSYEQYF.

The genes are TRBV6-5 and TRBJ2-7; TRBD2 might be the D (6 bases). The V gene's germline CDR1 is MNHEY and CDR2 SVGAGI. The CDR3 is made up of 16 amino acids. Between the trimmed V and J ends, which lost 0 bases and 4 bases, there was a span of 16 bases. The CDR3 DNA reads as TGTGCCAGCAGTTACTCCCCTCTAGCGCGGGATTACGAGCAGTACTTC. Its protein product is CASSYSPLARDYEQYF.